This T cell receptor (beta chain) stems from a study of control samples from healthy donors and cancer patients (TCRdb year 2020). A word on this clone: It has no known antigen specificity. No base-level quality is on record; no much larger clone is a single base apart.

CDR1 and CDR2 were assigned from the germline V gene as SNHLY and FYNNEI. Taken from cysteine to phenylalanine, the CDR3 has 15 residues. Only the CDR3 DNA is retained, 45 bases long and in frame from the first base. V is pared back by 0 bases and J by 4 bases, with 12 bases lying between the germline termini. Libraries were constructed by the immunoSEQ multiplex PCR assay. Drawn from immuneACCESS, this table holds only the in-frame rearrangements with V and J called that TCRdb kept. Clones are partly lost; checked studies trace under half to an unresolved V gene and leave the rest unexplained. The sample table holds 110,000 or so clones, of which 87% were seen once. The top ten constitute roughly an eighth of the sample.

The receptor's source is a man younger than 45 in good health. The sample taken for sequencing was blood. The rearranged chain carries TRBV2 and TRBJ2-5; the D gene is tentatively TRBD1 or TRBD2, each matching 5 bases. CDR3 loop: CASSEAGVRGETQYF. The DNA reads TGTGCCAGCAGTGAAGCGGGGGTACGAGGAGAGACCCAGTACTTC.